This T cell receptor (beta chain) was profiled in a study of chemoradiotherapy in HPV16-positive cancers. The CDR3 is 14 amino acids. CDR1 SSHAT and CDR2 FNYEAQ come from the germline V gene (reference sequence). Study-wide points: Candidate HPV-specific clones and E7-related TCR motifs grew in tumor during treatment. HPV-specific T cells were functionally defined from only a couple of HPV16-positive patients.

Measured with immunoSEQ multiplex PCR; TCRdb has only the in-frame clones, and not every one. The table shows approximately 7,200 clones, with 60% to 80% occurring only once. Repertoires were sampled repeatedly during chemoradiotherapy. Comments on this clone: No antigen is known for it. At one end, the junction sequence differs from germline, possibly due to a read error.

The chain joins TRBV7-7 to TRBJ2-7; D is possibly TRBD1 (6 bases). The clonotype originates from a human donor with HPV-associated anogenital cancer. This sample was taken from a patient who underwent chemoradiotherapy. CDR3 region: CASSPSTGTYEQYF. The CDR3 coding sequence is TGTGCTAGCAGCCCCTCGACAGGAACCTACGAGCAGTACTTC.